Sequencing of this T cell receptor (beta chain) was carried out in a study of cytomegalovirus exposure and HLA in healthy donors. Study outcomes and limitations: Most observed TCR sequences were rare, whereas some public TCRs were detected in many donors. Per a later analysis, HLA-associated TCR beta chains showed more clonal expansion than other, equally common TCR beta chains. Reports indicated that the classifier achieved high specificity and sensitivity in diagnosing cytomegalovirus status. An analysis done earlier found most TCR beta V segments productive about 87% or about 30% of the time.

To note about this clone: What it binds is not known.

PCR involved 60 Vbeta and 13 Jbeta primers. Clones were read by immunoSEQ multiplex PCR, and TCRdb kept only the in-frame ones, dropping some. Of more than 150,000 clones listed, 80% to 90% were seen once; the top ten hold around 1.2%. V lost 2 bases and J lost 6, with 14 bases in between. Germline V gene sequence: CDR1 MNHNS, CDR2 SASEGT. The CDR3 is made up of 14 amino acids. This chain links TRBV6-1 with TRBJ2-7; D gene ambiguous. Sequenced input: PBMCs. The clonotype originates from a girl aged 2 to 10 in good health and CMV-seropositive. The CDR3 protein is CASSEFVQRVEQYF. As DNA, the CDR3 is TGTGCCAGCAGTGAATTCGTACAGAGAGTCGAGCAGTACTTC.